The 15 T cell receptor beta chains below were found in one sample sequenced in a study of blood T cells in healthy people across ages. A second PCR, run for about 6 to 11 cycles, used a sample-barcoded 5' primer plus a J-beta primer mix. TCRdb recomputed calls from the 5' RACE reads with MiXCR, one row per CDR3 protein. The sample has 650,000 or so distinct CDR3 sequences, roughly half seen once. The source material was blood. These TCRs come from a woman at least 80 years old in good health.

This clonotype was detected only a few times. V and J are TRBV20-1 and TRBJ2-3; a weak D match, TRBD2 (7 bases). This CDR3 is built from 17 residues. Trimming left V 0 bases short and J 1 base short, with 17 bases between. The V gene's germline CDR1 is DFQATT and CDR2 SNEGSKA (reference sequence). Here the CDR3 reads CSARDTAGAGGTDTQYF. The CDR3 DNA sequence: TGCAGTGCTAGAGATACTGCGGGGGCGGGAGGCACAGATACGCAGTATTTT.

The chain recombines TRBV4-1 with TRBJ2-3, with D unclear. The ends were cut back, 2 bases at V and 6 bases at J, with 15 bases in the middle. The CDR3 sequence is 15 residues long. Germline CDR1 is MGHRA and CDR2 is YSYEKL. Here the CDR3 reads CASSQPSSTPDTQYF. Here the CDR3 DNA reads TGCGCCAGCAGCCAACCCTCCTCAACCCCGGATACGCAGTATTTT.

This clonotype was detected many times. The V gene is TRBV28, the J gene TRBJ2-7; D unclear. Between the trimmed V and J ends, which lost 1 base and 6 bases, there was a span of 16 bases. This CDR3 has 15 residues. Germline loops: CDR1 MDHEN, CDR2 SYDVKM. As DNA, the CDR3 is TGTGCCAGCAGTTTATCATCAAGCTTTTCCGCCGAGCAGTACTTC. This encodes CASSLSSSFSAEQYF.

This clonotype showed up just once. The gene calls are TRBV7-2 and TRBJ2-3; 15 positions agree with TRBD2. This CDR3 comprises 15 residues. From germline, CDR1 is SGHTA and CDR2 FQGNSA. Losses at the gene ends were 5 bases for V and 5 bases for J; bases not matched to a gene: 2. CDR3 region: CASSRGLAGGDTQYF. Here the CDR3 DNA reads TGTGCCAGCAGCAGGGGACTAGCGGGGGGAGATACGCAGTATTTT.

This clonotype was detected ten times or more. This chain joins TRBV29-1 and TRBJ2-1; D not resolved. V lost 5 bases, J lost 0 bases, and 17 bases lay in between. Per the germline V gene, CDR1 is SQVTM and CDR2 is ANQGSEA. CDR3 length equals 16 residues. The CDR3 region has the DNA TGCAGCGTTCAACCCAGTCGGCGAAGCTCCTACAATGAGCAGTTCTTC. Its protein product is CSVQPSRRSSYNEQFF.

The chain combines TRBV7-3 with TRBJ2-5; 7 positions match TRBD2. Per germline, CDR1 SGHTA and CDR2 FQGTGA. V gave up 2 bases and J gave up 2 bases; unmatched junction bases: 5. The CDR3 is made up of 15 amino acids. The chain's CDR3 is CASSLHTGGQETQYF. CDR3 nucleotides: TGTGCCAGCAGCTTACACACGGGGGGTCAAGAGACCCAGTACTTC.

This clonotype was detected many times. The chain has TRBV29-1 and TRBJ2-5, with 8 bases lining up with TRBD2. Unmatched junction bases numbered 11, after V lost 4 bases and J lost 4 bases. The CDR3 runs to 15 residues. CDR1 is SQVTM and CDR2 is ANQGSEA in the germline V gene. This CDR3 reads CSVVTVRGAGETQYF. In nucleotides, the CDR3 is TGCAGCGTTGTCACGGTGCGGGGGGCTGGAGAGACCCAGTACTTC.

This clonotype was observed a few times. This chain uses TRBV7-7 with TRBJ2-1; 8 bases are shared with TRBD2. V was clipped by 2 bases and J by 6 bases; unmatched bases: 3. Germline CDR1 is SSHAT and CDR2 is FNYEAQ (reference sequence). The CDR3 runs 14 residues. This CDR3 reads CASSLSAGVNEQFF. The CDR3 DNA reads TGTGCCAGCAGCTTATCAGCGGGAGTCAATGAGCAGTTCTTC.

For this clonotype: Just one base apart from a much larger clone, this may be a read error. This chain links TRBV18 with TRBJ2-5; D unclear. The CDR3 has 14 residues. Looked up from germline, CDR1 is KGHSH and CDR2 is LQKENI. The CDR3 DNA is TGTGCCGGCTCCCCTGGACCTTTATCTAAGACCCAGTACTTC. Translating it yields CAGSPGPLSKTQYF.

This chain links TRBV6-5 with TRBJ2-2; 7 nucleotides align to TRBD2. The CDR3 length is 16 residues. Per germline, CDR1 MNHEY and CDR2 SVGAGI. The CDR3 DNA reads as TGTGCTAGGCATCCGCGGCGGGGGACCAACACCGGGGAGCTGTTTTTT. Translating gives CARHPRRGTNTGELFF.

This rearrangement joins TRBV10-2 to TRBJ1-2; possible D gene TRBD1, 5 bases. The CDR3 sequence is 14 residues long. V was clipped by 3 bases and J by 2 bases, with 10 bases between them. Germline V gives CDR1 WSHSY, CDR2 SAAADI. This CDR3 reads CASSDRSGNYGYTF. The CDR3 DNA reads TGCGCCAGCAGTGATCGGTCAGGGAACTATGGCTACACCTTC.

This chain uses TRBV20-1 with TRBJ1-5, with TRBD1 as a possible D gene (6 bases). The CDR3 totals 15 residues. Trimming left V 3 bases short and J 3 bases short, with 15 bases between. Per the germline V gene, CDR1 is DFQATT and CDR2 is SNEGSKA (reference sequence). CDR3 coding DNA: TGCAGTGCTAGGGACAGTGGAGCGCCCAATCAGCCCCAGCATTTT. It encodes CSARDSGAPNQPQHF.

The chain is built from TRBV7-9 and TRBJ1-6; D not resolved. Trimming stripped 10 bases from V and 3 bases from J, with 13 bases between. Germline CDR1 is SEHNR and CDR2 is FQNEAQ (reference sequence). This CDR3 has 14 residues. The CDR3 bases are TGTGCCACCCACGAGGAGGACTATAATTCACCCCTCCACTTT. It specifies CATHEEDYNSPLHF.

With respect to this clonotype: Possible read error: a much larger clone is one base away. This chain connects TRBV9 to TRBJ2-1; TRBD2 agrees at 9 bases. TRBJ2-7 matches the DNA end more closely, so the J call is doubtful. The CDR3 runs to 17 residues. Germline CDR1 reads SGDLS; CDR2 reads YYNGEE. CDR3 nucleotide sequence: TGTGCCAGCAGCGTAGGTGGCGGGAGGGCCTCCTACAATGAGCAGTACTTC. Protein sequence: CASSVGGGRASYNEQYF.

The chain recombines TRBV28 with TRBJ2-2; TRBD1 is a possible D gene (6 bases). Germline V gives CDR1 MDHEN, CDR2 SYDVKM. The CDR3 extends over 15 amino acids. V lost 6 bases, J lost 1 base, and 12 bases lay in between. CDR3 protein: CASRTTGQNTGELFF. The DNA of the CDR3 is TGTGCCAGCAGAACGACGGGACAGAACACCGGGGAGCTGTTTTTT.